This TCR beta chain appears in the sequencing data of a study of T cell clones after liver transplantation. Findings and caveats of the study: Donor-reactive sequences fell more than third party-reactive ones, suggesting partial deletion. These preliminary findings come from unstandardized post-transplant sampling times.

This clone has a single count. Its antigen is unidentified. Compared with germline, one end of the junction differs, possibly owing to a read error. This CDR3 has 15 residues. CDR1 is MNHNS and CDR2 is SASEGT in the germline V gene. TCRdb's copy holds only in-frame clones and misses some; the assay was immunoSEQ multiplex PCR. The sample consists of around 120,000 clones, about nine tenths of them appearing once. The TCR was taken from a human patient who received a liver transplant. Some T cells may be transferred from the graft donor. The rearrangement joins TRBV6-1 to TRBJ1-1, with D hard to call. The source material was CD4+ T cells from blood, sampled 12 months after liver transplant. CDR3 protein: CASSKAGSMNTEAFF. CDR3 DNA sequence: TGTGCCAGCAGTAAAGCGGGCAGTATGAACACTGAAGCTTTCTTT.